Shown below are 15 T cell receptor beta chains from a single sample sequenced in a study of cytomegalovirus exposure and HLA in healthy donors (dated by TCRdb to about 2017). The library relied on the immunoSEQ multiplex PCR assay. The multiplex PCR relied on a mix of 60 forward primers for TCR Vbeta segments and 13 reverse primers for TCR Jbeta segments. TCRdb holds this immuneACCESS table with in-frame rearrangements only. Some clones are missing; in checked studies, unresolved V genes explain under half, and the rest has no known cause. The sample contains around 160,000 clones, roughly four fifths of them found a single time. Of the sample, under 3% falls within the top ten clones. Sequenced sample: PBMCs. The receptors were sampled from a middle-aged man in good health and CMV-seropositive.

The chain joins TRBV6-6 to TRBJ2-7, with D possibly being TRBD1 (6 bases). The CDR3 is 14 amino acids. V lost 6 bases, J lost 2 bases, and 14 bases lay in between. The germline V gene encodes CDR1 MNHNY and CDR2 SVGAGI (reference sequence). The CDR3 sequence: CASRPHRATYEQYF. CDR3 coding DNA: TGTGCCAGCAGACCCCACAGGGCGACCTACGAGCAGTACTTC.

This clone has only a few counts. The rearrangement links TRBV18 to TRBJ1-1, with TRBD1 as a possible D gene (6 bases). The V gene lost 4 bases and the J gene lost 3 bases, with 15 bases spanning the gap. Germline CDR1 reads KGHSH; CDR2 reads LQKENI. The CDR3 contains 15 residues. CDR3 amino acids: CASSLRGAGDTEAFF. CDR3 DNA: TGTGCCAGCTCACTCCGGGGGGCAGGGGACACTGAAGCTTTCTTT.

This clone was seen only a few times. V and J are TRBV27 and TRBJ2-3, with 10 nucleotides matching TRBD2. The germline V gene encodes CDR1 MNHEY and CDR2 SMNVEV (reference sequence). Trimming cost V 5 bases and J 6 bases; bases outside gene matches: 5. The CDR3 spans 14 residues. The CDR3 is CASSPGLALDTQYF. CDR3 sequence (DNA): TGTGCCAGCAGTCCGGGACTAGCGTTGGATACGCAGTATTTT.

By proportion, this clone is medium-sized. The chain joins TRBV30 to TRBJ1-1; D gene unclear. Germline lookup yields CDR1 GTSNPN and CDR2 SVGIG (reference sequence). This CDR3 comprises 13 residues. Trimming removed 1 base from V and 0 bases from J, with 6 bases in between. CDR3 coding DNA: TGTGCCTGGAGTGACGGGGTGAACACTGAAGCTTTCTTT. Protein sequence: CAWSDGVNTEAFF.

The genes are TRBV30 and TRBJ1-4; perhaps TRBD1 as D (5 bases). CDR3 size: 13 residues. CDR1 and CDR2 from the germline V gene are GTSNPN and SVGIG (reference sequence). Trimming removed 3 bases from V and 12 bases from J, with 17 bases in between. In DNA, the CDR3 is TGTGCCTGGAGGCGGGGACCCTATGGGGAACTGTTTTTT. It specifies CAWRRGPYGELFF.

The V and J genes are TRBV7-9 and TRBJ2-1, with 9 bases identical to TRBD1. After removal of 5 bases from V and 6 bases from J, the junction contained 14 bases not matched to a gene. Looked up from germline, CDR1 is SEHNR and CDR2 is FQNEAQ (reference sequence). The CDR3 covers 17 residues. This CDR3 is CASSPRAGTGLPNEQFF. The CDR3, as DNA: TGTGCCAGCAGCCCAAGAGCCGGGACAGGGTTGCCCAATGAGCAGTTCTTC.

The genes are TRBV5-6 and TRBJ2-7, with a tentative D call TRBD2 (5 bases). CDR1 and CDR2 (germline): SGHDT, YYEEEE. This CDR3 has 13 residues. Trimming took 2 bases from V and 2 from J, leaving 8 bases between them. CDR3: CASSFTGTYEQYF. The CDR3 DNA reads TGTGCCAGCAGCTTTACCGGGACCTACGAGCAGTACTTC.

The genes are TRBV6-1 and TRBJ2-7; possibly TRBD2 for D (6 bases). The CDR3 totals 13 residues. The ends were cut back, 8 bases at V and 0 bases at J, with 11 bases in the middle. Germline loops: CDR1 MNHNS, CDR2 SASEGT. CDR3 nucleotide sequence: TGTGCCAGCCGGGAGTTGAGCTCCTACGAGCAGTACTTC. Its protein is CASRELSSYEQYF.

The chain recombines TRBV7-2 with TRBJ1-2; D is possibly TRBD1 (5 bases). The germline V and J ends were trimmed by 5 bases and 5 bases, with 18 bases remaining between them. Germline CDR1 SGHTA, CDR2 FQGNSA. The CDR3 runs to 15 residues. The CDR3 loop reads CASSIRDSRGYGYTF. CDR3 in DNA: TGTGCCAGCAGCATCCGGGACTCCCGGGGGTATGGCTACACCTTC.

In DNA, the CDR3 is TGTGCCAGCAGACCCCTCCGCGGCGGGAGTACAGATACGCAGTATTTT. Translated, it gives CASRPLRGGSTDTQYF. This sequence joins TRBV11-2 and TRBJ2-3; 7 positions agree with TRBD2. J lost 3 bases, V lost 6 bases, and 12 bases had no gene match. The germline CDR1 and CDR2 sequences are SGHAT and FQNNGV. This CDR3 has 16 residues.

The chain combines TRBV28 with TRBJ1-5; possible D gene TRBD1, 6 bases. This CDR3 spans 15 amino acids. Germline CDR1 MDHEN, CDR2 SYDVKM. Trimming left V 7 bases short and J 4 bases short, with 17 bases between. CDR3: CASNPSGRGNQPQHF. The CDR3 coding sequence is TGTGCCAGCAACCCCTCAGGCAGGGGAAATCAGCCCCAGCATTTT.

The chain combines TRBV27 with TRBJ2-3; D unclear. The CDR3 contains 14 residues. V shed 1 base and J shed 6 bases, with 11 bases lying between them. Germline V gives CDR1 MNHEY, CDR2 SMNVEV (reference sequence). CDR3 nucleotides: TGTGCCAGCAGTTTATTATCCCTAGACGATACGCAGTATTTT. Amino acid sequence: CASSLLSLDDTQYF.

This chain connects TRBV9 to TRBJ2-5; D remains ambiguous. The V gene lost 0 bases and the J gene lost 1 base, with 7 bases spanning the gap. This CDR3 comprises 14 residues. CDR1 is SGDLS and CDR2 is YYNGEE in the germline V gene. The CDR3 nucleotides are TGTGCCAGCAGCGTAGACAGCCGCCAAGAGACCCAGTACTTC. This translates into CASSVDSRQETQYF.

This clone was seen a single time. V usage is TRBV5-6 and J usage is TRBJ2-7; TRBD2 matches at 11 bases. CDR3 length equals 16 residues. The junction had 4 bases not matched to a gene; V was cut back by 0 bases and J by 2 bases. The germline gives CDR1 SGHDT, CDR2 YYEEEE. CDR3 nucleotide sequence: TGTGCCAGCAGCTTGGGACTAGCGGGATCTACCTACGAGCAGTACTTC. Its translation: CASSLGLAGSTYEQYF. The full variable domain, its missing parts supplied by reference TRBV5-6 and TRBJ2-7, is DAGVTQSPTHLIKTRGQQVTLRCSPKSGHDTVSWYQQALGQGPQFIFQYYEEEERQRGNFPDRFSGHQFPNYSSELNVNALLLGDSALYLCASSLGLAGSTYEQYFGPGTRLTVT.

The chain uses TRBV6-1 and TRBJ1-1; D gene ambiguous. Germline CDR1 is MNHNS and CDR2 is SASEGT. V lost 5 bases to trimming and J lost 4 bases, with 11 bases between them. The CDR3 contains 13 residues. The CDR3 DNA sequence: TGTGCCAGCAGTAACTTCGGAGGCACTGAAGCTTTCTTT. This translates into CASSNFGGTEAFF.